What follows are 27 T cell receptor beta chains derived from one specimen sequenced in a study of control samples from healthy donors and cancer patients. Libraries were prepared by immunoSEQ multiplex PCR; TCRdb keeps only in-frame clonotypes and omits some of them. The repertoire holds about 61,000 clones, around 91% seen once, with 6% in the top ten. Sequenced input: PBMCs. These receptors all come from a man in his 60s with colorectal cancer.

The chain is built from TRBV15 and TRBJ1-6; TRBD1 might be the D (6 bases). CDR3 length equals 16 residues. Germline CDR1 is LNHNV and CDR2 is YYDKDF (reference sequence). Trimming stripped 1 base from V and 9 bases from J, with 16 bases between. This CDR3 is CATSRGGGGSGSPLHF. The CDR3 DNA is TGTGCCACCAGCAGAGGGGGCGGGGGCTCTGGTTCACCCCTCCACTTT.

J is TRBJ1-2 and V is TRBV6-5, with D maybe TRBD1 (6 bases). Per the germline V gene, CDR1 is MNHEY and CDR2 is SVGAGI. V lost 6 bases, J lost 3 bases, and 14 bases lay in between. The CDR3 runs to 14 residues. CDR3 sequence (DNA): TGTGCCAGCAGCCCAGGGGCCCAGTACTATGGCTACACCTTC. It codes for CASSPGAQYYGYTF.

The CDR3 DNA is TGTGCCAGTAGGCTACAGGGGGCAGGTGGCAAAAACATTCAGTACTTC. Encoded protein: CASRLQGAGGKNIQYF. The chain joins TRBV19 to TRBJ2-4; the match to TRBD1 covers 9 bases. V was clipped by 6 bases and J by 3 bases; unmatched bases: 9. CDR1 is LNHDA and CDR2 is SQIVND in the germline V gene (reference sequence). The CDR3 spans 16 residues. The full variable domain, rest sourced from reference TRBV19 and TRBJ2-4, is DGGITQSPKYLFRKEGQNVTLSCEQNLNHDAMYWYRQDPGQGLRLIYYSQIVNDFQKGDIAEGYSVSREKKESFPLTVTSAQKNPTAFYLCASRLQGAGGKNIQYFGAGTRLSVL.

The chain has TRBV5-6 and TRBJ2-3; a possible D gene is TRBD1 (6 bases). CDR1 and CDR2 (germline): SGHDT, YYEEEE. V lost 5 bases to trimming and J lost 4 bases, with 14 bases between them. The CDR3 runs 14 residues. The CDR3 DNA follows: TGTGCCAGCAGGACCAGGGGACGGGCAGATACGCAGTATTTT. It yields the protein CASRTRGRADTQYF.

V and J are TRBV18 and TRBJ2-3; 10 bases are shared with TRBD2. The CDR3 loop spans 15 amino acids. Per the germline V gene, CDR1 is KGHSH and CDR2 is LQKENI. The ends lost 2 bases at V and 1 base at J; junction bases unmatched: 0. The CDR3, as DNA: TGTGCCAGCTCACCAGGACTAGCGGGCACAGATACGCAGTATTTT. This codes for CASSPGLAGTDTQYF. The entire variable domain, with the rest obtained from reference TRBV18 and TRBJ2-3, is as follows: NAGVMQNPRHLVRRRGQEARLRCSPMKGHSHVYWYRQLPEEGLKFMVYLQKENIIDESGMPKERFSAEFPKEGPSILRIQQVVRGDSAAYFCASSPGLAGTDTQYFGPGTRLTVL.

The chain is built from TRBV7-6 and TRBJ2-2; TRBD1 matches 8 bases. V lost 1 base and J lost 6; bases outside the gene matches: 4. CDR1 and CDR2 (germline): SGHVS, FNYEAQ. This CDR3 spans 15 amino acids. The CDR3 nucleotides are TGTGCCAGCAGCTTAGAGGCAGGGGGCCCCGGGGAGCTGTTTTTT. Its protein product is CASSLEAGGPGELFF. The full variable domain, in which reference TRBV7-6 and TRBJ2-2 provide the parts outside the CDR3, is GAGVSQSPRYKVTKRGQDVALRCDPISGHVSLYWYRQALGQGPEFLTYFNYEAQQDKSGLPNDRFSAERPEGSISTLTIQRTEQRDSAMYRCASSLEAGGPGELFFGEGSRLTVL.

This chain connects TRBV10-2 to TRBJ2-3, with 9 bases fitting TRBD2. In germline, CDR1 is WSHSY, CDR2 SAAADI. Germline trimming cut 2 bases from V and 6 bases from J; bases unmatched to any gene: 3. The CDR3 is made up of 14 amino acids. This CDR3 reads CASSEGGGVDTQYF. In nucleotides, the CDR3 is TGCGCCAGCAGTGAGGGCGGGGGGGTCGATACGCAGTATTTT.

The genes are TRBV11-3 and TRBJ2-1; no clear D. The CDR3 loop spans 13 amino acids. Germline V gene lookup returns CDR1 SGHNT and CDR2 YENEEA. Trimming left V 5 bases short and J 7 bases short, with 12 bases between. CDR3 DNA: TGTGCCAGCAGCCCGCAGGACGGGAATGAGCAGTTCTTC. Residues: CASSPQDGNEQFF.

V gene TRBV6-1 combines with J gene TRBJ2-1, with 10 bases identical to TRBD2. The CDR3 loop spans 16 amino acids. The germline CDR1 and CDR2 sequences are MNHNS and SASEGT. Trimming removed 2 bases from V and 2 bases from J; junction bases left unmatched: 3. The CDR3 nucleotides are TGTGCCAGCAGTGAAAGTCTAGCGGGGGCCTACAATGAGCAGTTCTTC. Amino acids: CASSESLAGAYNEQFF.

The chain uses TRBV7-3 and TRBJ1-2, with 9 bases identical to TRBD1. Germline assignment: CDR1 SGHTA and CDR2 FQGTGA. J was trimmed by 6 bases and V by 2 bases; bases with no gene match: 10. This CDR3 has 16 residues. The CDR3, as DNA: TGTGCCAGCAGCTTAGGTGGGACAGGGTCCCCAAATGGCTACACCTTC. This codes for CASSLGGTGSPNGYTF. Full variable domain (missing parts from reference TRBV7-3 and TRBJ1-2): GAGVSQTPSNKVTEKGKYVELRCDPISGHTALYWYRQSLGQGPEFLIYFQGTGAADDSGLPNDRFFAVRPEGSVSTLKIQRTERGDSAVYLCASSLGGTGSPNGYTFGSGTRLTVV.

This chain links TRBV7-6 with TRBJ2-2; TRBD2 matches 13 bases. Looked up from germline, CDR1 is SGHVS and CDR2 is FNYEAQ. The CDR3 spans 20 residues. V was pared by 5 bases and J by 4 bases, with 16 bases of the junction left unmatched. This CDR3 reads CASSHTNPGLAGRSTGELFF. The CDR3 nucleotides are TGTGCCAGCAGCCACACAAATCCGGGACTAGCGGGGCGATCCACCGGGGAGCTGTTTTTT.

The chain has TRBV4-1 and TRBJ2-7, with TRBD1 identical over 7 bases. Germline CDR1 MGHRA, CDR2 YSYEKL. The V and J ends lost 0 bases and 7 bases, in that order; junction bases with no gene match: 9. The CDR3 loop spans 15 amino acids. In DNA, the CDR3 is TGCGCCAGCAGCCAAGATGGACAGGTTTTAAGGGAGCAGTACTTC. Its protein is CASSQDGQVLREQYF.

The rearrangement uses TRBV5-1 and TRBJ1-1, with D tentatively TRBD1 (5 bases). V shed 2 bases and J shed 5 bases, with 10 bases lying between them. Per the germline V gene, CDR1 is SGHRS and CDR2 is YFSETQ. CDR3 size: 13 residues. The DNA for the CDR3 is TGCGCCAGCAGCTTCGGTGCAGGGACTGAAGCTTTCTTT. This sequence encodes CASSFGAGTEAFF.

J is TRBJ1-2 and V is TRBV25-1; possibly TRBD1 for D (5 bases). CDR1 is MGHDK, CDR2 SYGVNS, per germline. The CDR3 consists of 12 residues. V was trimmed by 5 bases and J by 6 bases, leaving 10 bases between them. CDR3 in amino acids: CASSFRRDGYTF. CDR3 DNA: TGTGCCAGCAGTTTCCGCAGGGATGGCTACACCTTC.

The V gene is TRBV12-5, the J gene TRBJ1-5; 7 nucleotides agree with TRBD1. V lost 6 bases, J lost 2 bases, and 4 bases stayed unmatched. The CDR3 contains 14 residues. Germline V lookup: CDR1 LGHNT, CDR2 FRNRAP. CDR3 amino acids: CASGFTGGNQPQHF. DNA for the CDR3: TGTGCTAGTGGATTTACAGGGGGCAATCAGCCCCAGCATTTT.

The chain is built from TRBV4-1 and TRBJ2-1, with D tentatively TRBD2 (6 bases). CDR1 and CDR2 from the germline V gene are MGHRA and YSYEKL. Trimming shortened V by 0 bases and J by 0 bases, and 12 bases separated the two germline ends. The CDR3 has 17 residues. For the CDR3, the DNA is TGCGCCAGCAGCCAAGAAGGACTAACAGTCTCCTACAATGAGCAGTTCTTC. This gives the protein CASSQEGLTVSYNEQFF.

The V gene is TRBV11-2, the J gene TRBJ1-2; D gene ambiguous. The germline gives CDR1 SGHAT, CDR2 FQNNGV. The CDR3 has 13 amino acids. V lost 4 bases to trimming and J lost 4 bases, with 10 bases between them. The CDR3 loop is CASSSKGPYGYTF. For the CDR3, the DNA is TGTGCCAGCAGCTCTAAAGGGCCCTATGGCTACACCTTC.

This chain links TRBV3-1 (or the pseudogene TRBV3-2) with TRBJ1-4, with D possibly TRBD1 on 5 matching bases. Per the germline V gene, CDR1 is LGHDT and CDR2 is YNNKEL (reference sequence). The CDR3 loop spans 12 amino acids. Trimming pared 5 bases from V and 7 bases from J, leaving 8 bases between. CDR3 bases: TGTGCCAGCAGCGGGGGTGGTGAAAAACTGTTTTTT. Residues: CASSGGGEKLFF.

This chain links TRBV5-1 with TRBJ2-2; TRBD2 might be the D (6 bases). Germline V gene sequence: CDR1 SGHRS, CDR2 YFSETQ. With 2 bases removed from V and 1 base from J, the gap between germline ends came to 12 bases. The CDR3 is 16 residues long. The CDR3 region is CASSLGGTWNTGELFF. DNA of the CDR3: TGCGCCAGCAGCTTAGGAGGGACTTGGAACACCGGGGAGCTGTTTTTT. Combining the CDR3 with reference TRBV5-1 and TRBJ2-2 gives the whole variable domain KAGVTQTPRYLIKTRGQQVTLSCSPISGHRSVSWYQQTPGQGLQFLFEYFSETQRNKGNFPGRFSGRQFSNSRSEMNVSTLELGDSALYLCASSLGGTWNTGELFFGEGSRLTVL.

The CDR3 region is CASSPLSYEQYF. The DNA for the CDR3 is TGTGCCAGCAGTCCCCTCTCCTACGAGCAGTACTTC. The J gene is TRBJ2-7, the V gene TRBV28; no clear D. V gave up 5 bases and J gave up 0 bases, with 5 bases separating them. This CDR3 region has 12 residues. The germline V gene has CDR1 MDHEN and CDR2 SYDVKM.

The chain couples TRBV4-1 to TRBJ1-4; D is unresolved. Trimming removed 3 bases from V and 8 bases from J, with 16 bases in between. Germline values: CDR1 MGHRA, CDR2 YSYEKL. This CDR3 has 15 residues. This CDR3 is CASSQTGLPREKLFF. The CDR3 bases are TGCGCCAGCAGCCAGACCGGGCTCCCCAGGGAAAAACTGTTTTTT.

The chain carries TRBV5-4 and TRBJ2-5; D is uncertain. V dropped 4 bases and J dropped 4 bases, with 8 bases sitting between them. From germline, CDR1 is SGHNT and CDR2 YYREEE (reference sequence). The CDR3 has 12 amino acids. CDR3 residues: CASSPPGETQYF. The CDR3 nucleotides are TGTGCCAGCAGCCCGCCCGGAGAGACCCAGTACTTC.

The V call is TRBV4-2, the J call TRBJ1-5; D remains ambiguous. Trimming left V 0 bases short and J 0 bases short, with 12 bases between. Germline-derived CDR1 and CDR2 are LGHNA and YNFKEQ. The CDR3 has 17 amino acids. The CDR3 reads CASSQDLAVSSNQPQHF. Written as DNA, the CDR3 is TGTGCCAGCAGCCAAGATCTCGCGGTGTCTAGCAATCAGCCCCAGCATTTT.

The rearrangement joins TRBV6-2 or TRBV6-3 to TRBJ2-7; D remains unclear. V was pared by 2 bases and J by 1 base, with 6 bases between. CDR1 and CDR2 from the germline V gene are MNHEY and SVGEGT. CDR3 length equals 13 residues. The CDR3 sequence is CASSYGVSYEQYF. The CDR3 DNA follows: TGTGCCAGCAGTTACGGGGTTTCCTACGAGCAGTACTTC.

The rearrangement links TRBV7-9 to TRBJ2-7; 7 bases are shared with TRBD1. There are 16 residues in the CDR3. The trim removed 4 bases at V and 6 bases at J, leaving 15 bases unmatched. The germline gives CDR1 SEHNR, CDR2 FQNEAQ (reference sequence). For the CDR3, the DNA is TGTGCCAGCAGCTATGGGACAGACCTGCTGTCGGGCGAGCAGTACTTC. Translating it yields CASSYGTDLLSGEQYF.

The V and J genes are TRBV18 and TRBJ1-2; D remains unclear. Germline values: CDR1 KGHSH, CDR2 LQKENI. The CDR3 consists of 15 residues. The germline V and J ends were trimmed by 2 bases and 4 bases, with 14 bases remaining between them. For the CDR3, the DNA is TGTGCCAGCTCACCAGGTGGGCCAGGAGTCTATGGCTACACCTTC. This gives the protein CASSPGGPGVYGYTF.

This chain uses TRBV19 with TRBJ1-1; D is unclear. This CDR3 spans 13 amino acids. Looked up from germline, CDR1 is LNHDA and CDR2 is SQIVND (reference sequence). V was shortened by 5 bases and J by 3 bases, with 10 bases between the two germline ends. The CDR3 spells CASSLLDDTEAFF. The CDR3 DNA reads as TGTGCCAGTAGTCTTTTAGACGACACTGAAGCTTTCTTT.